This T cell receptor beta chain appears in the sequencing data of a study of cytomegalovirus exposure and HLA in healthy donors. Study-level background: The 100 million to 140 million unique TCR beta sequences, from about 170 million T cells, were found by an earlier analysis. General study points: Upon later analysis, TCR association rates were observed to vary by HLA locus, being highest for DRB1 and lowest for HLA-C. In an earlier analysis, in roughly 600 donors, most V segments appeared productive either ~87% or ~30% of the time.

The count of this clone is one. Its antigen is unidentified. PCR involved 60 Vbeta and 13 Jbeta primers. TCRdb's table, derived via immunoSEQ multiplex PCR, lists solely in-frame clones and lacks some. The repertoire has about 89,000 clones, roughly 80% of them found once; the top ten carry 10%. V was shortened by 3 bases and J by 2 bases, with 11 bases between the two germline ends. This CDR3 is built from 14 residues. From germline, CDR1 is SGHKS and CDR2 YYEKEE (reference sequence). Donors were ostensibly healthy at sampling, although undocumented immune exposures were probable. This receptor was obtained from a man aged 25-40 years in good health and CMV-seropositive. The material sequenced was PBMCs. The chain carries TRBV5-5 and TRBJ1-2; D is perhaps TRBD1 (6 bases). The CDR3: CASSSGTRNYGYTF. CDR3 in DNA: TGTGCCAGCAGCTCCGGGACACGGAACTATGGCTACACCTTC.